The 30 T cell receptor beta chains below come from one sample, sequenced in a study of shared clonotypes between healthy human individuals. CD45RO-negative, CCR7-positively selected cells formed the naive CD8 fraction, excluding terminally differentiated effector memory CD45RA+ cells. Libraries were prepared by immunoSEQ multiplex PCR; TCRdb keeps only in-frame clonotypes and omits some of them. The sample has some 2,100,000 clones, 85% to 95% seen once; the top ten hold about 1.8%. The material sequenced was naive CD8+ T cells from PBMCs. The receptors were gathered from a young man in good health. Some clones in this sample may be carry-over from other donors' samples.

This chain links TRBV27 with TRBJ2-1, with TRBD2 matching over 7 bases. In germline, CDR1 is MNHEY, CDR2 SMNVEV (reference sequence). V shed 3 bases and J 6 bases; nucleotides not matched to a gene: 5. This CDR3 comprises 14 residues. CDR3 protein: CASSFLADLNEQFF. The CDR3 DNA follows: TGTGCCAGCAGTTTCCTAGCGGACCTCAATGAGCAGTTCTTC.

The V gene is TRBV5-6, the J gene TRBJ2-1; perhaps TRBD1 as D (5 bases). This CDR3 is 15 amino acids long. Trimming cost V 4 bases and J 0 bases, with 11 bases left between them. The germline V gene encodes CDR1 SGHDT and CDR2 YYEEEE. Here the CDR3 DNA reads TGTGCCAGCAGCAGGCCCAGGGACTCCTACAATGAGCAGTTCTTC. This sequence encodes CASSRPRDSYNEQFF. Complete variable domain (other parts from reference TRBV5-6 and TRBJ2-1): DAGVTQSPTHLIKTRGQQVTLRCSPKSGHDTVSWYQQALGQGPQFIFQYYEEEERQRGNFPDRFSGHQFPNYSSELNVNALLLGDSALYLCASSRPRDSYNEQFFGPGTRLTVL.

The chain has TRBV10-1 and TRBJ2-7, with 9 positions matching TRBD1. The CDR3 sequence is 14 residues long. V was clipped by 3 bases and J by 4 bases; unmatched bases: 4. Germline V gene data show CDR1 as WNHNN and CDR2 as SYGVQD (reference sequence). CDR3 amino acids: CASSDGTGIYEQYF. The CDR3 nucleotides are TGCGCCAGCAGTGACGGGACAGGGATTTACGAGCAGTACTTC.

The rearrangement uses TRBV19 and TRBJ1-2; D uncertain. The CDR3 length is 15 residues. Trimming shortened V by 4 bases and J by 6 bases, and 18 bases separated the two germline ends. Germline V gives CDR1 LNHDA, CDR2 SQIVND (reference sequence). The CDR3: CASSRRSGRPDGYTF. The CDR3 nucleotides read TGTGCCAGTAGTAGACGGAGTGGCAGGCCTGATGGCTACACCTTC. Variable domain in full (rest from reference TRBV19 and TRBJ1-2): DGGITQSPKYLFRKEGQNVTLSCEQNLNHDAMYWYRQDPGQGLRLIYYSQIVNDFQKGDIAEGYSVSREKKESFPLTVTSAQKNPTAFYLCASSRRSGRPDGYTFGSGTRLTVV.

Only one count was recorded for this clone. The chain combines TRBV27 with TRBJ2-5, with TRBD2 matching over 14 bases. The CDR3 is 16 residues long. Trimming cost V 5 bases and J 7 bases; bases outside gene matches: 9. Germline-derived CDR1 and CDR2 are MNHEY and SMNVEV (reference sequence). This chain's CDR3 is CASSVRLAGGPGTQYF. Here the CDR3 DNA reads TGTGCCAGCAGTGTCCGACTAGCGGGAGGGCCGGGGACCCAGTACTTC.

To note about this clone: The sample holds other DNA sequences that translate to the same CDR3. The gene calls are TRBV5-4 and TRBJ1-4; D unresolved. Trimming cost V 0 bases and J 8 bases, with 2 bases left between them. This CDR3 contains 11 residues. From germline, CDR1 is SGHNT and CDR2 YYREEE (reference sequence). This CDR3 is CASSLGEKLFF. DNA for the CDR3: TGTGCCAGCAGCTTGGGCGAAAAACTGTTTTTT. The whole variable domain, remainder taken from reference TRBV5-4 and TRBJ1-4, is ETGVTQSPTHLIKTRGQQVTLRCSSQSGHNTVSWYQQALGQGPQFIFQYYREEENGRGNFPPRFSGLQFPNYSSELNVNALELDDSALYLCASSLGEKLFFGSGTQLSVL.

The chain recombines TRBV30 with TRBJ2-7; D remains ambiguous. Germline V gives CDR1 GTSNPN, CDR2 SVGIG (reference sequence). Trimming removed 0 bases at V and 3 bases at J, with 9 bases between. This CDR3 comprises 13 residues. The CDR3 protein is CAWSVLTYYEQYF. The CDR3 region has the DNA TGTGCCTGGAGTGTACTGACTTACTACGAGCAGTACTTC.

A word on this clone: Other DNA sequences in this specimen translate into the identical CDR3. The V call is TRBV7-9, the J call TRBJ2-7, with D unresolved. This CDR3 contains 12 residues. The germline gives CDR1 SEHNR, CDR2 FQNEAQ (reference sequence). The V and J ends lost 1 base and 5 bases respectively, with 6 bases between them. Here the CDR3 DNA reads TGTGCCAGCAGCTTAGGTAGAAACGAGCAGTACTTC. Protein sequence: CASSLGRNEQYF.

V usage is TRBV4-2 and J usage is TRBJ2-5; D is tentatively TRBD1 or TRBD2 (6 bases each). The CDR3 covers 17 residues. The germline CDR1 and CDR2 sequences are LGHNA and YNFKEQ. V lost 0 bases, J lost 4 bases, and 18 bases lay in between. The CDR3 DNA reads TGTGCCAGCAGCCAAGATCTTCCCCCCAAGGGGGGAGAGACCCAGTACTTC. Its translation is CASSQDLPPKGGETQYF.

The V call is TRBV5-1, the J call TRBJ2-5, with D tentatively TRBD1 (6 bases). V lost 5 bases to trimming and J lost 2 bases, with 13 bases between them. The CDR3 runs 14 residues. In germline, CDR1 is SGHRS, CDR2 YFSETQ. The CDR3 reads CASRGPQGQETQYF. The CDR3 DNA follows: TGCGCCAGCAGGGGCCCACAGGGACAAGAGACCCAGTACTTC.

The chain is built from TRBV4-1 and TRBJ2-7, with D maybe TRBD2 (6 bases). This CDR3 comprises 17 residues. V gave up 3 bases and J gave up 6 bases, with 24 bases separating them. Germline-derived CDR1 and CDR2 are MGHRA and YSYEKL. CDR3 loop: CASSQGIWRRASGEQYF. CDR3 coding DNA: TGCGCCAGCAGCCAGGGTATATGGAGGAGGGCCTCGGGCGAGCAGTACTTC.

The rearrangement uses TRBV7-8 and TRBJ1-2; unclear D gene. Trimming removed 1 base from V and 2 bases from J, with 2 bases in between. Germline V gene lookup returns CDR1 SGHVS and CDR2 FQNEAQ. The CDR3 is 12 amino acids. CDR3: CASSLVNYGYTF. CDR3 DNA sequence: TGTGCCAGCAGCTTAGTAAACTATGGCTACACCTTC.

This chain links TRBV18 with TRBJ2-7; D may be TRBD1 or TRBD2 (5 bases each). Germline CDR1 and CDR2: KGHSH and LQKENI. The V gene lost 3 bases and the J gene lost 2 bases, with 14 bases spanning the gap. This CDR3 spans 15 amino acids. CDR3 residues: CASSPALGPTYEQYF. In DNA, the CDR3 is TGTGCCAGCTCACCGGCCTTGGGACCGACCTACGAGCAGTACTTC.

The rearrangement uses TRBV11-2 and TRBJ2-5; maybe TRBD2 (6 bases). Germline loops: CDR1 SGHAT, CDR2 FQNNGV. The CDR3 is 16 residues long. V was pared by 6 bases and J by 3 bases, with 20 bases between. CDR3 DNA: TGTGCCAGCAGGGGGAGAGGAGGCGGGATTGAAGAGACCCAGTACTTC. It codes for CASRGRGGGIEETQYF.

The rearrangement joins TRBV19 to TRBJ2-3; D not certain. In germline, CDR1 is LNHDA, CDR2 SQIVND (reference sequence). V was clipped by 0 bases and J by 2 bases, with 9 bases between them. This CDR3 contains 15 residues. The CDR3: CASSIDGSLTDTQYF. The CDR3 DNA reads TGTGCCAGTAGTATAGACGGGTCCCTCACAGATACGCAGTATTTT.

This chain joins TRBV6-1 and TRBJ1-4, with no clear D. Germline V gives CDR1 MNHNS, CDR2 SASEGT. The CDR3 is 15 residues long. Trimming shortened V by 1 base and J by 4 bases, and 10 bases separated the two germline ends. CDR3 in DNA: TGTGCCAGCAGTGAAGATCTGTGGGGTAATGAAAAACTGTTTTTT. Translating it yields CASSEDLWGNEKLFF.

The J gene is TRBJ2-7, the V gene TRBV5-5; 8 positions agree with TRBD1. Germline CDR1 is SGHKS and CDR2 is YYEKEE (reference sequence). This CDR3 contains 14 residues. The junction had 8 bases not matched to a gene; V was cut back by 5 bases and J by 4 bases. The chain's CDR3 is CASSPGTGFYEQYF. In nucleotides, the CDR3 is TGTGCCAGCAGTCCCGGGACAGGCTTTTACGAGCAGTACTTC.

This clone occurred a few times. The chain uses TRBV5-6 and TRBJ1-1; D is possibly TRBD1 (5 bases). Germline loops: CDR1 SGHDT, CDR2 YYEEEE. CDR3 length: 13 residues. V was shortened by 0 bases and J by 5 bases, with 8 bases between the two germline ends. CDR3: CASSLDGGTEAFF. The CDR3 DNA sequence: TGTGCCAGCAGCTTGGATGGGGGGACTGAAGCTTTCTTT.

V gene TRBV4-3 combines with J gene TRBJ2-7, with 8 bases matching TRBD2. The CDR3 is 20 residues long. Trimming at V came to 0 bases and at J to 0 bases, leaving 16 bases not matched to a gene. CDR1 LGHNA and CDR2 YSLEER come from the germline V gene. The DNA of the CDR3 is TGCGCCAGCAGCCAAGAAAGAATACGTCTAGCGGGCTCGTCCTCCTACGAGCAGTACTTC. Protein product: CASSQERIRLAGSSSYEQYF.

The V and J genes are TRBV6-1 and TRBJ1-5; D is undetermined. V gave up 4 bases and J gave up 7 bases, with 14 bases separating them. Per germline, CDR1 MNHNS and CDR2 SASEGT. The CDR3 spans 14 residues. Here the CDR3 DNA reads TGTGCCAGCAGTGTCGACATCTCGGGCCAGCCCCAGCATTTT. Protein sequence: CASSVDISGQPQHF.

The chain uses TRBV11-2 and TRBJ1-2; D call uncertain. Germline V gene sequence: CDR1 SGHAT, CDR2 FQNNGV. The CDR3 runs 12 residues. V lost 0 bases to trimming and J lost 8 bases, with 7 bases between them. The CDR3 loop reads CASSLDRGGYTF. In DNA, the CDR3 is TGTGCCAGCAGCTTAGACAGAGGGGGCTACACCTTC. Together with reference TRBV11-2 and TRBJ1-2, the CDR3 gives the full variable domain: EAGVAQSPRYKIIEKRQSVAFWCNPISGHATLYWYQQILGQGPKLLIQFQNNGVVDDSQLPKDRFSAERLKGVDSTLKIQPAKLEDSAVYLCASSLDRGGYTFGSGTRLTVV.

V usage is TRBV27 and J usage is TRBJ1-1; possibly TRBD1 for D (6 bases). V lost 6 bases, J lost 0 bases, and 11 bases lay in between. This CDR3 contains 14 residues. Germline V CDR1 and CDR2: MNHEY, SMNVEV (reference sequence). CDR3 in amino acids: CASSSDRLNTEAFF. The DNA for the CDR3 is TGTGCCAGCAGCTCGGACAGACTGAACACTGAAGCTTTCTTT.

This clone appeared a few times. This chain joins TRBV6-5 and TRBJ1-1; TRBD1 matches 9 bases. CDR3 length: 15 amino acids. Germline CDR1 is MNHEY and CDR2 is SVGAGI. J was trimmed by 1 base and V by 6 bases; bases with no gene match: 6. The CDR3 DNA reads as TGTGCCAGCAGCCCGGGACAGGGACCGAACACTGAAGCTTTCTTT. This translates into CASSPGQGPNTEAFF.

The CDR3 is CASSLVDSGRESYNEQFF. The CDR3 nucleotides read TGTGCCAGCAGCTTAGTGGATAGCGGGAGGGAGTCCTACAATGAGCAGTTCTTC. The chain employs TRBV7-8 and TRBJ2-1; 11 bases are shared with TRBD2. CDR3 length: 18 amino acids. Germline lookup yields CDR1 SGHVS and CDR2 FQNEAQ. After removal of 1 base from V and 1 base from J, the junction contained 6 bases not matched to a gene. Together with reference TRBV7-8 and TRBJ2-1, the CDR3 gives the full variable domain: GAGVSQSPRYKVAKRGQDVALRCDPISGHVSLFWYQQALGQGPEFLTYFQNEAQLDKSGLPSDRFFAERPEGSVSTLKIQRTQQEDSAVYLCASSLVDSGRESYNEQFFGPGTRLTVL.

The chain employs TRBV11-2 and TRBJ2-2, with no clear D. V lost 5 bases to trimming and J lost 6 bases, with 10 bases between them. In germline, CDR1 is SGHAT, CDR2 FQNNGV. This CDR3 contains 13 residues. The CDR3 nucleotides read TGTGCCAGCAGCCCCAGACGGTCCGGGGAGCTGTTTTTT. Translation: CASSPRRSGELFF.

The chain employs TRBV11-2 and TRBJ2-2, with D perhaps TRBD1 or TRBD2 (5 bases each). The CDR3 loop spans 13 amino acids. The germline V and J ends were trimmed by 5 bases and 5 bases, with 9 bases remaining between them. Germline V lookup: CDR1 SGHAT, CDR2 FQNNGV. CDR3 DNA: TGTGCCAGCAGCCCCGGGGCGACCGGGGAGCTGTTTTTT. It yields the protein CASSPGATGELFF.

In this sample, this clone turned up once. This rearrangement joins TRBV11-2 to TRBJ2-3; 9 bases are shared with TRBD2. The trim removed 1 base at V and 5 bases at J, leaving 4 bases unmatched. CDR1 and CDR2 (germline): SGHAT, FQNNGV. This CDR3 region has 15 residues. The DNA for the CDR3 is TGTGCCAGCAGCTTAGGCGGGAGGGCCATAGATACGCAGTATTTT. Encoded protein: CASSLGGRAIDTQYF.

This sequence joins TRBV5-4 and TRBJ2-5; TRBD1 aligns across 11 bases. Germline CDR1 reads SGHNT; CDR2 reads YYREEE (reference sequence). This CDR3 has 14 amino acids. The V gene end was trimmed by 3 bases and the J gene end by 3 bases; junction bases not matched to a gene: 1. CDR3 sequence reads: CASSWDRGEETQYF. CDR3 nucleotide sequence: TGTGCCAGCAGCTGGGACAGGGGGGAAGAGACCCAGTACTTC.

J is TRBJ2-1 and V is TRBV19, with 7 bases lining up with TRBD2. The CDR3 contains 14 residues. With V trimmed by 4 bases and J by 3 bases, 3 bases remained unmatched. Germline-derived CDR1 and CDR2 are LNHDA and SQIVND (reference sequence). The CDR3, as DNA: TGTGCCAGTAGTACACGGGACTACTACAATGAGCAGTTCTTC. Its protein product is CASSTRDYYNEQFF.

With regard to this clone: The identical CDR3 is also encoded by other nucleotide sequences in the sample. The genes are TRBV5-1 and TRBJ2-7, with D tentatively TRBD1 or TRBD2 (5 bases each). Per the germline V gene, CDR1 is SGHRS and CDR2 is YFSETQ. Trimming shortened V by 4 bases and J by 0 bases, and 5 bases separated the two germline ends. The CDR3 has 12 residues. In DNA, the CDR3 is TGCGCCAGCAGCGGGACCTCCTACGAGCAGTACTTC. Protein sequence: CASSGTSYEQYF.